This T cell receptor beta chain was found in a study of blood T cells in healthy people across ages. Study-wide background: With template switching, about one barcoded beta molecule was captured per two T cells. Study conclusions and caveats: Long-lived donors had more naive CD4+ cells and higher diversity than aged donors.

Comments on this clonotype: Its antigen is unidentified.

The CDR3 totals 14 residues. V shed 3 bases, J shed 3 bases, and the junction held 4 bases outside the gene matches. Germline CDR1 reads LNHNV; CDR2 reads YYDKDF (reference sequence). Combining a sample-barcoded 5' primer with a J-beta primer mix, a second PCR ran for roughly 7 to 12 cycles. Carrying 12 random nucleotides, a template-switch adaptor labeled each individual cDNA molecule. One entry per CDR3 protein, called by TCRdb with MiXCR from the 5' RACE reads. The table has around 280,000 distinct CDR3 sequences, roughly 27% seen once. This chain connects TRBV15 to TRBJ1-1; TRBD1 agrees at 7 bases. Material: blood. The clonotype comes from a woman aged 65 to 85 in good health. CDR3 in DNA: TGTGCCACCAGCAGCGACAGGGCGGACACTGAAGCTTTCTTT. Translating it yields CATSSDRADTEAFF.